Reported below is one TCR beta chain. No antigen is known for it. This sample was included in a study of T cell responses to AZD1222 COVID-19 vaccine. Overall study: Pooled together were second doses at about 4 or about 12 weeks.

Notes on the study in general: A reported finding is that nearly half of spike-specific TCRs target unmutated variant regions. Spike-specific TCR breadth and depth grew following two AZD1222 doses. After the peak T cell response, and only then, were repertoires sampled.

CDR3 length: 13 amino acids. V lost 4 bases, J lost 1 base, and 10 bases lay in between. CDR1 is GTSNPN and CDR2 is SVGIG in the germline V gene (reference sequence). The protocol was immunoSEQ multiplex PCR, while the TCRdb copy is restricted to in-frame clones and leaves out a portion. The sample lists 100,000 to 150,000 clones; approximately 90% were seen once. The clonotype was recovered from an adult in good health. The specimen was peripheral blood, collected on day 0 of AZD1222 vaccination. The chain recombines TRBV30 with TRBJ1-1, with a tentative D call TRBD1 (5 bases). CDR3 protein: CAWMRGPNTEAFF. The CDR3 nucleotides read TGTGCCTGGATGCGGGGCCCGAACACTGAAGCTTTCTTT. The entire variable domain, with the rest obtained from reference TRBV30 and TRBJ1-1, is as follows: SQTIHQWPATLVQPVGSPLSLECTVEGTSNPNLYWYRQAAGRGLQLLFYSVGIGQISSEVPQNLSASRPQDRQFILSSKKLLLSDSGFYLCAWMRGPNTEAFFGQGTRLTVV.